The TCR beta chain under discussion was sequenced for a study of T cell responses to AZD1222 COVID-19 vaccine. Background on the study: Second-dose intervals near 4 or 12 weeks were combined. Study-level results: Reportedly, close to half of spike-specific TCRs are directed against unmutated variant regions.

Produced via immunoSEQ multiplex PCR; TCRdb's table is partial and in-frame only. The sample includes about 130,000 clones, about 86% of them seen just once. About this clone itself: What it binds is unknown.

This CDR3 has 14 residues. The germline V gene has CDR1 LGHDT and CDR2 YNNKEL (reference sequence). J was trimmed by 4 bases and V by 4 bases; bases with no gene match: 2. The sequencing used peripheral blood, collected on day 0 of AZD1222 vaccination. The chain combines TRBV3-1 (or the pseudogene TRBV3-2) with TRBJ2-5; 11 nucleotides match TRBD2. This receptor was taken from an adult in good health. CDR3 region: CASSLTSGGETQYF. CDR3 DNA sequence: TGTGCCAGCAGCCTAACTAGCGGGGGAGAGACCCAGTACTTC.